This section outlines one T cell receptor beta chain sequence together with its context. This specimen belongs to a study of blood T cells in healthy people across ages. CDR1 is SEHNR and CDR2 is FQNEAQ in the germline V gene (reference sequence). V lost 2 bases and J 8 bases, leaving 9 bases between the germline ends. The CDR3 covers 12 residues. PCR was performed a second time for about 7 to 12 cycles using a sample-barcoded 5' primer and a J-beta primer mix. MiXCR was run by TCRdb on the 5' RACE reads, yielding one entry per CDR3 protein. The repertoire has just over 1 million distinct CDR3 sequences, 40% to 45% of them found once; the top ten carry approximately 20%.

This sequence originates from a woman in her sixties in good health. Sequencing was done on a sample of blood. This rearrangement joins TRBV7-9 to TRBJ1-2; D remains ambiguous. CDR3 nucleotides: TGTGCCAGCAGCTTACCTCTTGAGGGCTACACCTTC. This translates into CASSLPLEGYTF.